This TCR beta chain is drawn from a study of Ad26.COV2.S vaccination and SARS-CoV-2 variants. Treatment of the sample: around 19 received Ad26.COV2.S at low or high dose, single or two shots; a few received placebo; per-sample allocation not given. Samples analyzed were those drawn on day 63 after the first vaccine or placebo injection. Measured with immunoSEQ multiplex PCR; TCRdb has only the in-frame clones, and not every one. The sample lists hundreds of thousands of clones, around 89% occurring once. This sequence originates from a person between 18 and 65 years old who received the Ad26.COV2.S COVID-19 vaccine or a placebo. The input for sequencing was peripheral blood, taken in a trial of Ad26.COV2.S vaccine versus placebo.

This chain's CDR3 is CASSEGQVNYGYTF. The CDR3 region has the DNA TGCGCCAGCAGCGAGGGACAGGTGAACTATGGCTACACCTTC. The chain combines TRBV5-1 with TRBJ1-2; 8 nucleotides line up with TRBD1. Trimming removed 4 bases from V and 2 bases from J; junction bases left unmatched: 4. Germline lookup yields CDR1 SGHRS and CDR2 YFSETQ. This CDR3 spans 14 amino acids.